This T cell receptor (beta chain) was obtained from a study of CD8+CD57+ T cells in acquired aplastic anemia. Findings and limits, study-wide: Patients had roughly 31 CD8+ CDR3 sequences in common with controls (the shared set).

Profiling of TCR beta VDJ combinations and CDR3 sequences used genomic DNA as template. A single record per CDR3 protein comes from TCRdb applying MiXCR to the reads. The sample has around 210,000 distinct CDR3 sequences; 50% to 70% are singletons. A note on this clonotype: Its specificity is unknown.

V lost 3 bases and J lost 5, with 14 bases in between. The CDR3 sequence is 14 residues long. Germline CDR1 SGHTA, CDR2 FQGTGA. Sequencing involved patients with CD8+CD57+ cell expansion previously shown by flow cytometry. The enrolled patients all had severe acquired aplastic anemia. The specimen was sorted CD4+, CD8+, or CD8+CD57+ T cells (not recorded which) from PBMCs. The TCR comes from a human donor with aplastic anemia. The chain combines TRBV7-3 with TRBJ2-7, with D uncertain. The CDR3 DNA reads as TGTGCCAGCAGCTTTTGGGGTGGCAGCGACGAGCAGTACTTC. This encodes CASSFWGGSDEQYF.